This T cell receptor (beta chain) was identified during a study of blood T cell repertoires in COVID-19. Study-level information: Sample material is recorded as cDNA or gDNA derived from T cells, B-cell-depleted T cells, or PBMCs.

Sequencing used immunoSEQ multiplex PCR; TCRdb keeps in-frame clones, though not all of them. The repertoire has some 130,000 clones, roughly 91% of them found once; the top ten carry about 4.5%. V was trimmed by 5 bases and J by 2 bases, leaving 12 bases between them. Germline CDR1 and CDR2: MGHRA and YSYEKL. The CDR3 is 14 residues long. This clone was observed at least ten times. The genes are TRBV4-1 and TRBJ1-2; D not certain. Sample: peripheral blood. This clonotype was sampled from a man between 60 and 70 years old with COVID-19, enrolled during active disease. DNA for the CDR3: TGCGCCAGCAGCACCGGGGTACTGAACTATGGCTACACCTTC. Its protein product is CASSTGVLNYGYTF.